Described below is a single T cell receptor beta chain sequence and its context. The sample is drawn from a study of cytomegalovirus exposure and HLA in healthy donors. The germline CDR1 and CDR2 sequences are MNHEY and SVGAGI. V gave up 0 bases and J gave up 5 bases, with 13 bases separating them. The CDR3 spans 15 residues. Measured with immunoSEQ multiplex PCR; TCRdb has only the in-frame clones, and not every one. The sample yields about 180,000 clones, around 85% seen once. The receptor comes from a man between 18 and 29 years old in good health and CMV-seropositive. Material: PBMCs. The V gene is TRBV6-5, the J gene TRBJ1-1; possible D gene TRBD1, 6 bases. CDR3: CASSYSKVGATEAFF. CDR3 coding DNA: TGTGCCAGCAGTTACTCAAAGGTGGGGGCAACTGAAGCTTTCTTT.